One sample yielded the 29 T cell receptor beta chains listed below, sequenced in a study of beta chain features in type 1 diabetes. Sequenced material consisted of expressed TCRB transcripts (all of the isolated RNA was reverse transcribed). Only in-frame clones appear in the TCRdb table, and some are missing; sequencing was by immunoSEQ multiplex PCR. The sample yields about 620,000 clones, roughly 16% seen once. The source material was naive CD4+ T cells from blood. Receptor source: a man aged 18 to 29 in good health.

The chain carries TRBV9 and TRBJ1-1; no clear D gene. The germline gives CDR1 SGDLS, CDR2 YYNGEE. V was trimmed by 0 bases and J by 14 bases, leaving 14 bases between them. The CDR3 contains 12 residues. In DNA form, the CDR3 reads TGTGCCAGCAGCGTAGTCCGCGGGTTGGTATTCTTT. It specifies CASSVVRGLVFF.

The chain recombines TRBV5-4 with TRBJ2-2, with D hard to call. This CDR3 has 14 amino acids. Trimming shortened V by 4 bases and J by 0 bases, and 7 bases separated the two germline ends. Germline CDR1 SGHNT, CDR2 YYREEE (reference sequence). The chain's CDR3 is CASSALANTGELFF. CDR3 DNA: TGTGCCAGCAGCGCCCTAGCGAACACCGGGGAGCTGTTTTTT.

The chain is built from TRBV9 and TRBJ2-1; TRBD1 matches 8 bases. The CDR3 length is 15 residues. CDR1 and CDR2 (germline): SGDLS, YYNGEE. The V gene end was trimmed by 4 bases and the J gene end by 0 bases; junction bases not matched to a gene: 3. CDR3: CASSRTGNSYNEQFF. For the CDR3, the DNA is TGTGCCAGCAGCAGGACAGGGAACTCCTACAATGAGCAGTTCTTC.

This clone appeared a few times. The CDR3 region has the DNA TGTGCCAGCAGCCCAAAGAAGGGAACCGGGACAGCGTATTTCGAGCAGTACTTC. Amino acids: CASSPKKGTGTAYFEQYF. The chain is built from TRBV9 and TRBJ2-7; 7 bases match TRBD1. The germline gives CDR1 SGDLS, CDR2 YYNGEE. The CDR3 loop spans 18 amino acids. Trimming cost V 4 bases and J 6 bases; bases outside gene matches: 22.

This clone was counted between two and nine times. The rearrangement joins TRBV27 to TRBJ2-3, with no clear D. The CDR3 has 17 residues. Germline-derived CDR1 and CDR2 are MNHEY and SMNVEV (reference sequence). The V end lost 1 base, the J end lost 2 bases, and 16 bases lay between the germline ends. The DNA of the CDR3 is TGTGCCAGCAGTTTATGGTCTCAGGTCTCTAACACAGATACGCAGTATTTT. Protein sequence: CASSLWSQVSNTDTQYF.

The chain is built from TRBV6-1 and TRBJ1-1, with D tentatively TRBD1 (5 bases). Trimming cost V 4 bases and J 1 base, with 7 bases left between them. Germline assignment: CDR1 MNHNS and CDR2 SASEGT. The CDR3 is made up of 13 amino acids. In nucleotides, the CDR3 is TGTGCCAGCAGTGCGCAGGGGAACACTGAAGCTTTCTTT. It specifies CASSAQGNTEAFF.

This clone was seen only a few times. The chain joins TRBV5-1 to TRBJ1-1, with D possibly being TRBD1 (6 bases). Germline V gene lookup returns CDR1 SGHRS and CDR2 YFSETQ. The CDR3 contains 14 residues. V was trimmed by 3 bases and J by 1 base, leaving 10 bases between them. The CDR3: CASSYQQGNTEAFF. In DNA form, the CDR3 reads TGCGCCAGCAGCTACCAACAGGGGAACACTGAAGCTTTCTTT. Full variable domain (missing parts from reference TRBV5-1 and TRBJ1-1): KAGVTQTPRYLIKTRGQQVTLSCSPISGHRSVSWYQQTPGQGLQFLFEYFSETQRNKGNFPGRFSGRQFSNSRSEMNVSTLELGDSALYLCASSYQQGNTEAFFGQGTRLTVV.

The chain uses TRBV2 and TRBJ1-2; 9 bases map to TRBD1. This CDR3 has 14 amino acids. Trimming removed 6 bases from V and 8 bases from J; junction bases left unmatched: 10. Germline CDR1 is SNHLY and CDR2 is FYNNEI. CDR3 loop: CASRIGQGLRGYTF. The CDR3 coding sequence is TGTGCCAGCAGGATCGGACAGGGGCTTAGAGGCTACACCTTC.

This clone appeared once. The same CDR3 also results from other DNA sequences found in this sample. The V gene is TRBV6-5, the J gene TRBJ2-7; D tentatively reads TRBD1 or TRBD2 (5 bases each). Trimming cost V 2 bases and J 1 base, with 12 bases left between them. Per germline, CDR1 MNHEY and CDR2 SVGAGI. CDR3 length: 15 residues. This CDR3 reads CASSYGGTGSYEQYF. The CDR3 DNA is TGTGCCAGCAGTTACGGGGGAACAGGTTCCTACGAGCAGTACTTC.

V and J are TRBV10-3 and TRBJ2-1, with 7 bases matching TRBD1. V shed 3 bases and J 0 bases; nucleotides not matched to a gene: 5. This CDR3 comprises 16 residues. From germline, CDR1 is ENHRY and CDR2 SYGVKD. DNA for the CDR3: TGTGCCATCAGTGAAGGGGGCCGGAGCTCCTACAATGAGCAGTTCTTC. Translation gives CAISEGGRSSYNEQFF.

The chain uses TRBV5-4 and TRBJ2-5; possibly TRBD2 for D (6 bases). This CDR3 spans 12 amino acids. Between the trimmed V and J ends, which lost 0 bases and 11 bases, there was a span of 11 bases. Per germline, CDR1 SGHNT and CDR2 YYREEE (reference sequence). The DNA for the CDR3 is TGTGCCAGCAGCTTGGTGGCGGGGCAGCAGTACTTC. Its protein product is CASSLVAGQQYF.

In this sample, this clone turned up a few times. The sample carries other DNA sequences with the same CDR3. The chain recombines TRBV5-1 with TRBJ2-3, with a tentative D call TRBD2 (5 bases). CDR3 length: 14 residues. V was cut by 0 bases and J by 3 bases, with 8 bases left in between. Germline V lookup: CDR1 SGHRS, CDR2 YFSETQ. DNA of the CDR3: TGCGCCAGCAGCTTGGAGCGGACTACAGATACGCAGTATTTT. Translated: CASSLERTTDTQYF.

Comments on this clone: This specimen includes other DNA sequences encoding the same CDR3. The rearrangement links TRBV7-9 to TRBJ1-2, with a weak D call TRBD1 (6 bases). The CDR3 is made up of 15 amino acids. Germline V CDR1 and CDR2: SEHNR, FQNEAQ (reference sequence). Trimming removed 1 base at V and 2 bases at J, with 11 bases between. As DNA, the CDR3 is TGTGCCAGCAGCTTAGAGGGGGGACCGAACTATGGCTACACCTTC. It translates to CASSLEGGPNYGYTF. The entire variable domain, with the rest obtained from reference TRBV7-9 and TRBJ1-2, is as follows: DTGVSQNPRHKITKRGQNVTFRCDPISEHNRLYWYRQTLGQGPEFLTYFQNEAQLEKSRLLSDRFSAERPKGSFSTLEIQRTEQGDSAMYLCASSLEGGPNYGYTFGSGTRLTVV.

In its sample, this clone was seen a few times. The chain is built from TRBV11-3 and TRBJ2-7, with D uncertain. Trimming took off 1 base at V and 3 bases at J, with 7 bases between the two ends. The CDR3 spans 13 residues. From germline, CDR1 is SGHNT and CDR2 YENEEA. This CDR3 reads CASSLGGNYEQYF. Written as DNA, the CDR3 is TGTGCCAGCAGCTTAGGCGGAAACTACGAGCAGTACTTC.

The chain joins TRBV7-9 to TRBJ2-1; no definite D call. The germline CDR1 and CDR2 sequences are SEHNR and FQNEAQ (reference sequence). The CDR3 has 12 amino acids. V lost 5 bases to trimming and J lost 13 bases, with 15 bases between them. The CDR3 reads CASSPESKSQFF. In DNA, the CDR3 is TGTGCCAGCAGCCCCGAGTCCAAATCCCAGTTCTTC.

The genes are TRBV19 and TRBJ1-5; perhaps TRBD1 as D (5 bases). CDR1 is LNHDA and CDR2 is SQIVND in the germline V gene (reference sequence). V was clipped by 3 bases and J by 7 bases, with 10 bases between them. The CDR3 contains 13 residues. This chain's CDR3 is CASSIGGGQPQHF. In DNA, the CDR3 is TGTGCCAGTAGTATTGGTGGGGGGCAGCCCCAGCATTTT.

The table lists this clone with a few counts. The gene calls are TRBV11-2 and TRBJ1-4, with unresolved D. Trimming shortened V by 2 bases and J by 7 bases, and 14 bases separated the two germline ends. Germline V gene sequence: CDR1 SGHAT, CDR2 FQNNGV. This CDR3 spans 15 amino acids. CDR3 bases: TGTGCCAGCAGCTTATGGGCTGGCGTCGGTGAAAAACTGTTTTTT. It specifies CASSLWAGVGEKLFF.

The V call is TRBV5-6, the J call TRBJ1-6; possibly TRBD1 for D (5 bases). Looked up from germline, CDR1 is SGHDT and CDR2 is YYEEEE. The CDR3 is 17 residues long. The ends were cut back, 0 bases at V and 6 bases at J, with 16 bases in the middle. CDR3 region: CASSLGAYRGINSPLHF. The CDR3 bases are TGTGCCAGCAGCTTGGGGGCGTATAGGGGAATTAATTCACCCCTCCACTTT.

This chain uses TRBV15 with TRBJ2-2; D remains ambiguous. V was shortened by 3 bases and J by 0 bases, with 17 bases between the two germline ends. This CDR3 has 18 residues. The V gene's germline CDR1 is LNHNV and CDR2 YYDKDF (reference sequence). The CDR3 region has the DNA TGTGCCACCAGCAGGGAAAGGGCGAACAGACCGAACACCGGGGAGCTGTTTTTT. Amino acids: CATSRERANRPNTGELFF.

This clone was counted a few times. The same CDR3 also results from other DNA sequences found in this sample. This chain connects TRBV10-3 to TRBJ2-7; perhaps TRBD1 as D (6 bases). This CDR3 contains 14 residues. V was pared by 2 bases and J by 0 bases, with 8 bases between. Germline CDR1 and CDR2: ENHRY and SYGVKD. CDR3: CAISEPTGSYEQYF. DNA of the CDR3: TGTGCCATCAGTGAGCCGACAGGCTCCTACGAGCAGTACTTC.

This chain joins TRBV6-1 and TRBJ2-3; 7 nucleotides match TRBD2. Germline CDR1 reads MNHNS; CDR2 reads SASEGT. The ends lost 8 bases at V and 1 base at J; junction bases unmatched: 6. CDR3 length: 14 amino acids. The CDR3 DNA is TGTGCCAGCGTTGGGGGGGAGGGCACAGATACGCAGTATTTT. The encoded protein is CASVGGEGTDTQYF.

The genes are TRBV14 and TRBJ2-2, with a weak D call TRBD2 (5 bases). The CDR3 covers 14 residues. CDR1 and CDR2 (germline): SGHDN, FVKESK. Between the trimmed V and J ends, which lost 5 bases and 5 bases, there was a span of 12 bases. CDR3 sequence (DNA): TGTGCCAGCAGCGGTGCCCGGAGGACCGGGGAGCTGTTTTTT. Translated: CASSGARRTGELFF. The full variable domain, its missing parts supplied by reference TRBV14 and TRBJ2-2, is EAGVTQFPSHSVIEKGQTVTLRCDPISGHDNLYWYRRVMGKEIKFLLHFVKESKQDESGMPNNRFLAERTGGTYSTLKVQPAELEDSGVYFCASSGARRTGELFFGEGSRLTVL.

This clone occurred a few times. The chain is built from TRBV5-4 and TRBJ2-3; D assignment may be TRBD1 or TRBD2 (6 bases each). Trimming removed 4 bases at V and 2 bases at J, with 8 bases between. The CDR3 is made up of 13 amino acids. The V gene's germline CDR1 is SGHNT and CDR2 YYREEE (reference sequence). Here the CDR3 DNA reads TGTGCCAGCAGCCGGGGGCTCACAGATACGCAGTATTTT. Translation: CASSRGLTDTQYF.

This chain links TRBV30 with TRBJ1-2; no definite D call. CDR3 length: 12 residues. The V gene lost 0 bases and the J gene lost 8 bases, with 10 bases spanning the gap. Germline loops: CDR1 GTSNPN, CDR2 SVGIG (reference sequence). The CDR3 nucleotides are TGTGCCTGGAGTGTAGAAGGGAGAGGCTACACCTTC. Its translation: CAWSVEGRGYTF.

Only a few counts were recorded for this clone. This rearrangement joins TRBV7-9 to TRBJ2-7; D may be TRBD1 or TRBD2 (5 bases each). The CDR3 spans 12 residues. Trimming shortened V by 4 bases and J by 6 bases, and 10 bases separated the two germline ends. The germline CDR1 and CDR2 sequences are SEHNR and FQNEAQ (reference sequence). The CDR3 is CASSSEGLEQYF. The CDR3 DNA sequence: TGTGCCAGCAGCTCCGAGGGGCTCGAGCAGTACTTC.

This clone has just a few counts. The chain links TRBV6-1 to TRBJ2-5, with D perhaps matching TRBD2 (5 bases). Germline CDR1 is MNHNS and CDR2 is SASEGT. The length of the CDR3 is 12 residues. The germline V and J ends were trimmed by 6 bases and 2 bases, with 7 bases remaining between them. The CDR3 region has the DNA TGTGCCAGCAGGGGGAGTCAAGAGACCCAGTACTTC. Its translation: CASRGSQETQYF.

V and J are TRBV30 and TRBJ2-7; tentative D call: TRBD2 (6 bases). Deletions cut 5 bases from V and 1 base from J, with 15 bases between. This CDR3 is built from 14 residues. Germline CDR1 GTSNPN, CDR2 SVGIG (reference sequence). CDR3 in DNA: TGTGCCTGGGGAGGGCCTCTCCCTTCCTACGAGCAGTACTTC. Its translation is CAWGGPLPSYEQYF.

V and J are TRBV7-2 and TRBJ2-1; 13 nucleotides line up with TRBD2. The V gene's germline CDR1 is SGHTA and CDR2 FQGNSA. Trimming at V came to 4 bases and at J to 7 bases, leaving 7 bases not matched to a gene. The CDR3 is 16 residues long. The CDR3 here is CASSWQLAGGQNEQFF. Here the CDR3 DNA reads TGTGCCAGCAGCTGGCAACTAGCGGGGGGGCAGAATGAGCAGTTCTTC. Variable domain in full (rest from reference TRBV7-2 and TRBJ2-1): GAGVSQSPSNKVTEKGKDVELRCDPISGHTALYWYRQSLGQGLEFLIYFQGNSAPDKSGLPSDRFSAERTGGSVSTLTIQRTQQEDSAVYLCASSWQLAGGQNEQFFGPGTRLTVL.

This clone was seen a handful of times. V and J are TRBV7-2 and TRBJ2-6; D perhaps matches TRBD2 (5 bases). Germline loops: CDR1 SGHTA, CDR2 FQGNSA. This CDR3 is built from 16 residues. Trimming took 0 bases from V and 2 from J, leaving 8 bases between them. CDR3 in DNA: TGTGCCAGCAGCTTAGCGTTGGGAGCTGGGGCCAACGTCCTGACTTTC. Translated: CASSLALGAGANVLTF.